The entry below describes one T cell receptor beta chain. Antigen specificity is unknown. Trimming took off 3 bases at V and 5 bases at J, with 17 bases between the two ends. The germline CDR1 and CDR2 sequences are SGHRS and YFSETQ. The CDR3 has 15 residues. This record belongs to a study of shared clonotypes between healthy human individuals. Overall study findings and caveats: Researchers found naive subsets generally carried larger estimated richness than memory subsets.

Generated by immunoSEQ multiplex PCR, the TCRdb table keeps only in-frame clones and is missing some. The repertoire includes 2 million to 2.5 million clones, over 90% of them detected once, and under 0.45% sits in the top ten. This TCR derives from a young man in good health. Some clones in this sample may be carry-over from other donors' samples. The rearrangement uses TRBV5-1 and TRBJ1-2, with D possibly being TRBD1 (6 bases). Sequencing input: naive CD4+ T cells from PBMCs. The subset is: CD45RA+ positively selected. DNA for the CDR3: TGCGCCAGCAGCTCTACAGGGAGAGTCTCATATGGCTACACCTTC. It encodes CASSSTGRVSYGYTF.